Listed below are T cell receptor beta chains from one sample, sequenced in a study of blood T cell dynamics during melanoma immunotherapy. This table comes from immunoSEQ multiplex PCR, and its TCRdb copy is limited to in-frame clones, with some not included. The sample consists of some 13,000 clones, about 91% of them appearing once. The starting material was effector memory CD8+ T cells from blood, obtained from a patient treated with checkpoint blockade. The source is a human donor with melanoma. Each CDR3 is given with its conserved first and last residue.

CDR3 protein,J gene,V gene
CASSYSSSGGYTEAFF,TRBJ1-1,TRBV6-5
CASSEAPLGAFF,TRBJ1-1,TRBV25-1
CAWSVGGMGTEAFF,TRBJ1-1,TRBV30
CASSPIPGELFF,TRBJ2-2,TRBV7-9
CATSTGHLNTEAFF,TRBJ1-1,TRBV15
CASSILGGANTEAFF,TRBJ1-1,TRBV19
CASSHREIEDEQFF,TRBJ2-1,TRBV4-1
CASSLDRSNSEAFF,TRBJ1-1,TRBV28
CASSPTGRSRSYEQYF,-,TRBV9
CASSPEGEHEQFF,TRBJ2-1,TRBV7-9
CASSVEQGNTEAFF,TRBJ1-1,TRBV9
CASSPYLSGASSNGYTF,TRBJ1-2,TRBV7-6
CASSQDSMNTEAFF,TRBJ1-1,TRBV4-3
CASSQERSDQETQYF,TRBJ2-5,TRBV5-4
CASSTWTGPTDTQYF,TRBJ2-3,TRBV5-4
CASSERTDNSPLHF,TRBJ1-6,TRBV25-1
CASSYQSGANVLTF,TRBJ2-6,TRBV6-5
CASSSNYEQYF,TRBJ2-7,TRBV7-2
CASSLGGSTEAFF,TRBJ1-1,TRBV14
CASSFGQFSSYEQYF,TRBJ2-7,TRBV7-2
CASSLAKNIQYF,TRBJ2-4,TRBV28
CASSVDGGQETQYF,TRBJ2-5,TRBV9
CASSVAGTSGVHNEQFF,TRBJ2-1,TRBV2
CASSFRGTQYF,TRBJ2-3,TRBV27
CASSLQALYGETQYF,TRBJ2-5,TRBV11-2
CASLSLMDTLNTEAFF,TRBJ1-1,TRBV27